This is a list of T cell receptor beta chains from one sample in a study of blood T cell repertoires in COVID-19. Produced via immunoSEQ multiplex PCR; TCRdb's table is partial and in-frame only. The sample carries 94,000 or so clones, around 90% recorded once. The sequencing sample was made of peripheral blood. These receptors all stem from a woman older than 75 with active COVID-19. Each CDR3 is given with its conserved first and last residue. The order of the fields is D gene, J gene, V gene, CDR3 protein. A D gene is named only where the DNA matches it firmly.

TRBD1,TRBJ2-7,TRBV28,CASRSNRGNYEQYF
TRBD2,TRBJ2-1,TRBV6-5,CASTPGGRDYNEQFF
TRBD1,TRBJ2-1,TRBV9,CASSAGGEHYNEQFF
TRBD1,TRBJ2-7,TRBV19,CASSSGQGHYEQYF
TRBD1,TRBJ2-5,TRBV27,CASRTGQGGIETQYF
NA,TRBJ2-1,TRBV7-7,CASSLAAGTIFEQFF
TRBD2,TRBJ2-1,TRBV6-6,CASSSRTSGITGEQFF
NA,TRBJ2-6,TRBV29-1,CSVLGVGLGSGANVLTF
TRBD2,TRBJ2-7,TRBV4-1,CASSQVAGGPEQYF
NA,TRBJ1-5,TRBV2,CASRVNRVSNQPQHF
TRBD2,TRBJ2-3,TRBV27,CASSSRTSGTDTQYF
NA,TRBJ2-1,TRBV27,CASSHRGNEQFF
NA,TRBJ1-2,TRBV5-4,CASSLSGNYGYTF
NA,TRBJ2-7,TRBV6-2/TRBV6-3,CASSDEALTYEQYF
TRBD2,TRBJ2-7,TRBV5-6,CASSWGLAGDEQYF
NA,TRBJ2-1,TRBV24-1,CATSDQINYNEQFF
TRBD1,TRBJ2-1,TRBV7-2,CASRPTGVINEQFF
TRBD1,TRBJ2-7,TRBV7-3,CASSPRQGGEQYF
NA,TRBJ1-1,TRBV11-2,CASSLYTEAFF
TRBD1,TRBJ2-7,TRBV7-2,CASSRDRSYEQYF
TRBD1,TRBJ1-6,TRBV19,CASSTDRGGSPLHF
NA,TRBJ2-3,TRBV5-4,CASSSQATDTQYF
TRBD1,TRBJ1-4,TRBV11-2,CASSTTDRGSEKLFF
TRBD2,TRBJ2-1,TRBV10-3,CAISDPTAGGTSQFF
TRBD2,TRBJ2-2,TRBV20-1,CSASGLAGRTGELFF
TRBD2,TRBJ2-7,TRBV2,CACTGTSGRVFSYEQYF
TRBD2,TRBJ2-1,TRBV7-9,CASSHRTSSNNEQFF
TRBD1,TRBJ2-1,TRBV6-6,CASSYSDRGHHNEQFF
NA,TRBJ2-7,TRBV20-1,CSASGGRGEQYF
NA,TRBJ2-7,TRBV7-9,CASSSNTGYEQYF
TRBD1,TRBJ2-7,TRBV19,CASSRDRVVPYEQYF
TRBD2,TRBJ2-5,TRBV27,CASSSRTSGWGETQYF
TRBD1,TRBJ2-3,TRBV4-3,CASSSQGGWADTQYF
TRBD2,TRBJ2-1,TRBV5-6,CASRAGLAGAHEQFF
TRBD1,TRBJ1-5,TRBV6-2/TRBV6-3,CASSSGTGGSYSNQPQHF
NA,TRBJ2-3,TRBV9,CASSEDIRGTDTQYF
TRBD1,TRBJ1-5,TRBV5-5,CASSRGTGGYQPQHF
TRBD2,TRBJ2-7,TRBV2,CASSEPGLAGGGYEQYF
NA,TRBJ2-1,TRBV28,CASSYARANEQFF
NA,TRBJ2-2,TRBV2,CASSGGRTAGTGELFF
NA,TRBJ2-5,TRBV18,CASFFGAQETQYF
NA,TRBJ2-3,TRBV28,CASKRAGDTDTQYF
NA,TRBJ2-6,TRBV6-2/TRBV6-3,CASSKQANSGANVLTF
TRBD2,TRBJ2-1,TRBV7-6,CASSLGTSYNEQFF
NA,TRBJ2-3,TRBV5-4,CASSSGPNTDTQYF
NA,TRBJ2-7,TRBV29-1,CSVEIQGGEQYF
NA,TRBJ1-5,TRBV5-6,CASSLSPWGRGGQPQHF
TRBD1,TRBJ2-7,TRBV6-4,CASTRQGSSYEQYF
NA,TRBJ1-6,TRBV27,CASSLLPVNSPLHF
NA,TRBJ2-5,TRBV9,CASSPPGNQETQYF
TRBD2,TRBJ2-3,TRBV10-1,CARAKREAHTDTQYF
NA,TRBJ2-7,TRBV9,CASSVDSGPYEQYF